Below are 16 T cell receptor beta chains sequenced from a single sample in a study of cytomegalovirus exposure and HLA in healthy donors. Vbeta (60) and Jbeta (13) primers were used in the PCR. TCRdb keeps only in-frame clones here, not all; method: immunoSEQ multiplex PCR. The sample contains over 100,000 clones, roughly 70% of which appear only once. The sample was PBMCs. Receptor source: a woman in her 70s in good health and CMV-seropositive.

This chain connects TRBV5-4 to TRBJ2-1, with TRBD2 matching over 8 bases. Germline V lookup: CDR1 SGHNT, CDR2 YYREEE (reference sequence). This CDR3 is 15 amino acids long. The J segment lost 4 bases and the V segment lost 5 bases, leaving 8 bases of the junction unmatched. CDR3 sequence reads: CASSMIAGSYNEQFF. The CDR3, as DNA: TGTGCCAGCAGTATGATAGCGGGGAGTTACAATGAGCAGTTCTTC.

This clone was picked up a small number of times. The chain combines TRBV5-6 with TRBJ2-1, with a possible D match to TRBD2 (6 bases). The germline gives CDR1 SGHDT, CDR2 YYEEEE. The CDR3 consists of 13 residues. Trimming pared 0 bases from V and 9 bases from J, leaving 10 bases between. The CDR3 nucleotides are TGTGCCAGCAGCTTGGAAGGGCGGGGTGAGCAGTTCTTC. This gives the protein CASSLEGRGEQFF.

On this clone itself: This CDR3 is also generated by other DNA sequences in the sample. The chain carries TRBV7-3 and TRBJ2-7; 8 nucleotides agree with TRBD1. The ends lost 6 bases at V and 4 bases at J; junction bases unmatched: 5. The CDR3 runs 13 residues. Germline lookup yields CDR1 SGHTA and CDR2 FQGTGA. CDR3: CASSSDRGYEQYF. DNA of the CDR3: TGTGCCAGCAGTTCTGACAGGGGTTACGAGCAGTACTTC. Filled out from reference TRBV7-3 and TRBJ2-7, the complete variable domain reads GAGVSQTPSNKVTEKGKYVELRCDPISGHTALYWYRQSLGQGPEFLIYFQGTGAADDSGLPNDRFFAVRPEGSVSTLKIQRTERGDSAVYLCASSSDRGYEQYFGPGTRLTVT.

This clone was recorded many times. The genes are TRBV6-1 and TRBJ1-5, with D uncertain. CDR1 is MNHNS, CDR2 SASEGT, per germline. This CDR3 has 16 residues. Trimming cost V 2 bases and J 0 bases, with 11 bases left between them. The DNA of the CDR3 is TGTGCCAGCAGTGAATCGCGTTTTTATAGCAATCAGCCCCAGCATTTT. Protein product: CASSESRFYSNQPQHF.

This chain links TRBV7-2 with TRBJ1-2; a possible D gene is TRBD1 (6 bases). The CDR3 loop spans 13 amino acids. Trimming cost V 8 bases and J 4 bases, with 14 bases left between them. Per germline, CDR1 SGHTA and CDR2 FQGNSA. In DNA, the CDR3 is TGTGCCAGCCATCAGGGGTCACCCTATGGCTACACCTTC. This codes for CASHQGSPYGYTF.

The chain joins TRBV6-6 to TRBJ1-2, with a possible D match to TRBD1 (6 bases). The CDR3 contains 13 residues. Trimming took off 5 bases at V and 5 bases at J, with 12 bases between the two ends. The V gene's germline CDR1 is MNHNY and CDR2 SVGAGI (reference sequence). DNA for the CDR3: TGTGCCAGCAGTCAACAGGGCTCGTATGGCTACACCTTC. Protein product: CASSQQGSYGYTF.

This clone was counted a few times. The chain joins TRBV9 to TRBJ2-5; D ambiguous. CDR3 length: 14 amino acids. V shed 3 bases and J shed 3 bases, with 12 bases lying between them. Germline CDR1 SGDLS, CDR2 YYNGEE. The CDR3 protein is CASSAAGFEETQYF. CDR3 coding DNA: TGTGCCAGCAGCGCCGCCGGGTTCGAAGAGACCCAGTACTTC.

The chain has TRBV19 and TRBJ1-2; tentative D call: TRBD1 (6 bases). The germline V and J ends were trimmed by 6 bases and 0 bases, with 14 bases remaining between them. The CDR3 loop spans 15 amino acids. Germline V lookup: CDR1 LNHDA, CDR2 SQIVND (reference sequence). The CDR3 nucleotides read TGTGCCAGTAGCCGCAACAGGGAATCTAACTATGGCTACACCTTC. Amino acid sequence: CASSRNRESNYGYTF. Combining the CDR3 with reference TRBV19 and TRBJ1-2 gives the whole variable domain DGGITQSPKYLFRKEGQNVTLSCEQNLNHDAMYWYRQDPGQGLRLIYYSQIVNDFQKGDIAEGYSVSREKKESFPLTVTSAQKNPTAFYLCASSRNRESNYGYTFGSGTRLTVV.

The V and J genes are TRBV5-1 and TRBJ1-1; D ambiguous. V lost 2 bases to trimming and J lost 1 base, with 9 bases between them. Per germline, CDR1 SGHRS and CDR2 YFSETQ. The CDR3 runs 14 residues. The CDR3 region is CASSLAQSNTEAFF. CDR3 sequence (DNA): TGCGCCAGCAGCTTAGCCCAATCGAACACTGAAGCTTTCTTT.

This clone is a singleton in its sample. CDR3 protein: CAISEWAEGTEAFF. As DNA, the CDR3 is TGTGCCATCAGTGAGTGGGCCGAGGGCACTGAAGCTTTCTTT. The chain uses TRBV10-3 and TRBJ1-1; D is unclear. There are 14 residues in the CDR3. Germline V gives CDR1 ENHRY, CDR2 SYGVKD. Trimming cost V 1 base and J 4 bases, with 10 bases left between them.

This clone was found once. Within the sample, other DNA sequences also encode this same CDR3. The gene calls are TRBV9 and TRBJ2-7, with D possibly TRBD2 on 6 matching bases. CDR1 and CDR2 (germline): SGDLS, YYNGEE. Between the trimmed V and J ends, which lost 0 bases and 7 bases, there was a span of 11 bases. The CDR3 sequence is 13 residues long. In DNA form, the CDR3 reads TGTGCCAGCAGCGTAGATCAGGGAGGTGAGCAGTACTTC. It encodes CASSVDQGGEQYF. Full variable domain (missing parts from reference TRBV9 and TRBJ2-7): DSGVTQTPKHLITATGQRVTLRCSPRSGDLSVYWYQQSLDQGLQFLIQYYNGEERAKGNILERFSAQQFPDLHSELNLSSLELGDSALYFCASSVDQGGEQYFGPGTRLTVT.

This clone was picked up a small number of times. The genes are TRBV7-8 and TRBJ1-2; 7 bases are shared with TRBD1. The CDR3 totals 15 residues. The J segment lost 0 bases and the V segment lost 5 bases, leaving 6 bases of the junction unmatched. Germline V gives CDR1 SGHVS, CDR2 FQNEAQ. The CDR3 sequence is CASSQRTGTNYGYTF. The CDR3 DNA reads TGTGCCAGCAGCCAGAGGACAGGCACTAACTATGGCTACACCTTC.

The chain has TRBV9 and TRBJ1-1; 9 bases fit TRBD1. The V segment lost 4 bases and the J segment 1 base; nucleotides outside the gene matches: 8. CDR3 size: 16 residues. Looked up from germline, CDR1 is SGDLS and CDR2 is YYNGEE. CDR3 in DNA: TGTGCCAGCAGCACTACAGGGGGCGCACAGAACACTGAAGCTTTCTTT. Translation gives CASSTTGGAQNTEAFF.

The DNA for the CDR3 is TGTGCCAGCAGCTTAGTGAGCGGGAGCACAGATACGCAGTATTTT. It is translated as CASSLVSGSTDTQYF. This chain connects TRBV7-8 to TRBJ2-3, with D possibly being TRBD2 (6 bases). Germline-derived CDR1 and CDR2 are SGHVS and FQNEAQ. The V end lost 1 base, the J end lost 0 bases, and 8 bases lay between the germline ends. This CDR3 region has 15 residues.

The V gene is TRBV2, the J gene TRBJ1-1; no clear D gene. V was pared by 0 bases and J by 7 bases, with 9 bases between. This CDR3 comprises 13 residues. Germline CDR1 reads SNHLY; CDR2 reads FYNNEI. For the CDR3, the DNA is TGTGCCAGCAGTGAAGCGTGGCACCTTGAAGCTTTCTTT. Translated: CASSEAWHLEAFF.

This clone appeared once. This rearrangement joins TRBV5-1 to TRBJ1-2; no firm D call. The ends were cut back, 4 bases at V and 4 bases at J, with 11 bases in the middle. The CDR3 loop spans 13 amino acids. The germline CDR1 and CDR2 sequences are SGHRS and YFSETQ. As DNA, the CDR3 is TGCGCCAGCAGCACAACAGCCCTCTATGGCTACACCTTC. It codes for CASSTTALYGYTF. Based on the CDR3 plus reference TRBV5-1 and TRBJ1-2, the full variable domain is KAGVTQTPRYLIKTRGQQVTLSCSPISGHRSVSWYQQTPGQGLQFLFEYFSETQRNKGNFPGRFSGRQFSNSRSEMNVSTLELGDSALYLCASSTTALYGYTFGSGTRLTVV.